The TCR beta chain described here comes from a study of monozygotic twins with inflammatory bowel disease. Blood samples, whole and unsorted for T cells, yielded the isolated total RNA. CDR1 is SGDLS, CDR2 YYNGEE, per germline. There are 15 residues in the CDR3. TCRdb re-called the 5' RACE reads; every CDR3 protein appears as one record, without DNA. This table lists about 210,000 distinct CDR3 sequences. This rearrangement joins TRBV9 to TRBJ1-2; absent DNA, TCRdb's TRBD1 call cannot be checked. The sequence was obtained from a human donor with ulcerative colitis or Crohn's disease, or a healthy co-twin of an affected twin (not recorded which). Material for sequencing was blood. Here the CDR3 reads CASSPRGTVSYGYTF.